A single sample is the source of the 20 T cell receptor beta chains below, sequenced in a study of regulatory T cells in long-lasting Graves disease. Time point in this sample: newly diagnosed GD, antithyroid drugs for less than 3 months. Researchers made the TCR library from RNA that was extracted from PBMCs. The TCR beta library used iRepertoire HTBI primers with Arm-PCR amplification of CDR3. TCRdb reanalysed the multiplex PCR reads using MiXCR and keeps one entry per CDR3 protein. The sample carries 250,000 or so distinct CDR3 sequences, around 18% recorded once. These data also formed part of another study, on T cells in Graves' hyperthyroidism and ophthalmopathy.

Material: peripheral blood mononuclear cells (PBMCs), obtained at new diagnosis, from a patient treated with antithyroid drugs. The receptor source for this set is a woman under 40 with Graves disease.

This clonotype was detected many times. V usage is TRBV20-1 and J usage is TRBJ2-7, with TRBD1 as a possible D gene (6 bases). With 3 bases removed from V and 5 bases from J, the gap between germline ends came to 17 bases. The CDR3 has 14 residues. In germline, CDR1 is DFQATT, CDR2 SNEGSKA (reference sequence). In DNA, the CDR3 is TGCAGTGCTAGCTCGACAGGCCCCTTCGACGAGCAGTACTTC. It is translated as CSASSTGPFDEQYF.

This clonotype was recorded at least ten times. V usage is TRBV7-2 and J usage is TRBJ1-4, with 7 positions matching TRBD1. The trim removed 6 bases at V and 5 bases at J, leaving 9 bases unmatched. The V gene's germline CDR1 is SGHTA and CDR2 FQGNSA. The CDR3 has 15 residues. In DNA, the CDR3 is TGTGCCAGCAGGTCCCGGACAGGCGAAAATGAAAAACTGTTTTTT. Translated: CASRSRTGENEKLFF. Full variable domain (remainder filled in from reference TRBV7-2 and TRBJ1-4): GAGVSQSPSNKVTEKGKDVELRCDPISGHTALYWYRQSLGQGLEFLIYFQGNSAPDKSGLPSDRFSAERTGGSVSTLTIQRTQQEDSAVYLCASRSRTGENEKLFFGSGTQLSVL.

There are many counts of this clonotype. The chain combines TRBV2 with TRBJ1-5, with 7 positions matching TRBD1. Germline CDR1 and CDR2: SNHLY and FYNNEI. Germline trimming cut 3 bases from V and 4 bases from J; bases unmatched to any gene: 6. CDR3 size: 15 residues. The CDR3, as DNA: TGTGCCAGCAGTGAGTATGGGACAGAGAATCAGCCCCAGCATTTT. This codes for CASSEYGTENQPQHF.

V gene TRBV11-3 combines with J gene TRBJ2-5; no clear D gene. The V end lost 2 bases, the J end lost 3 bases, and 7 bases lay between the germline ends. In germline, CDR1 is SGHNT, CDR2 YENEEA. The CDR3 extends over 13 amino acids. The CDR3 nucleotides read TGTGCCAGCAGCTTACCATGGGAAGAGACCCAGTACTTC. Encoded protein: CASSLPWEETQYF.

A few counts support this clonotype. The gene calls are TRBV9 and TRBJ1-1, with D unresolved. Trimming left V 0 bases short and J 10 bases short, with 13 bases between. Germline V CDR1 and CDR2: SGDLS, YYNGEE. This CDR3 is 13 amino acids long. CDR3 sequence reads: CASSVGTGGGAFF. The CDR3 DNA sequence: TGTGCCAGCAGCGTAGGGACGGGCGGCGGAGCTTTCTTT.

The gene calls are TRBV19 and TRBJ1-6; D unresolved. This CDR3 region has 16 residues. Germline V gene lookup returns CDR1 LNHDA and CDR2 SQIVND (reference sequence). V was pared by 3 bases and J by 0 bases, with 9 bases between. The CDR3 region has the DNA TGTGCCAGTAGTATTGGGAGTAACTCCTATAATTCACCCCTCCACTTT. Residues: CASSIGSNSYNSPLHF.

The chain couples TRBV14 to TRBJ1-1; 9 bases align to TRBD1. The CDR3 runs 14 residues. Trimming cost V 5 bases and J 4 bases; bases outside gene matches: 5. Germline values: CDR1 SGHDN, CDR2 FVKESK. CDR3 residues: CASSNRQGGTEAFF. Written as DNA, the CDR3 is TGTGCCAGCAGCAATCGACAGGGGGGCACTGAAGCTTTCTTT.

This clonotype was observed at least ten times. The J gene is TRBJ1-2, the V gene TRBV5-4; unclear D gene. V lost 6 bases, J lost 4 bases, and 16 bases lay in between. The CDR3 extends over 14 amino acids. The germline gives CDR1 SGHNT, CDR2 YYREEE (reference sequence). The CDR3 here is CASTLGSGVYGYTF. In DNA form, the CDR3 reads TGTGCCAGCACCTTAGGGTCGGGCGTCTATGGCTACACCTTC.

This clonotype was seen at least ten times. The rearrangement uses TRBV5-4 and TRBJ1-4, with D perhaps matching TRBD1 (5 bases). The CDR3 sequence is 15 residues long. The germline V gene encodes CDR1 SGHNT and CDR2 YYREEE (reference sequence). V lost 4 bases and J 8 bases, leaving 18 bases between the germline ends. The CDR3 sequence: CASSPAGGEREKLFF. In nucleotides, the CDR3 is TGTGCCAGCAGCCCCGCCGGGGGGGAGAGGGAAAAACTGTTTTTT.

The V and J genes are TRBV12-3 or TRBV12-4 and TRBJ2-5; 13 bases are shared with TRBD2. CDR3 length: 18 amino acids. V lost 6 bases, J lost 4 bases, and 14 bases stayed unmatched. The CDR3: CASRTISGTSGIRETQYF. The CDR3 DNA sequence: TGTGCCAGCAGGACAATATCCGGGACTAGCGGGATCAGAGAGACCCAGTACTTC.

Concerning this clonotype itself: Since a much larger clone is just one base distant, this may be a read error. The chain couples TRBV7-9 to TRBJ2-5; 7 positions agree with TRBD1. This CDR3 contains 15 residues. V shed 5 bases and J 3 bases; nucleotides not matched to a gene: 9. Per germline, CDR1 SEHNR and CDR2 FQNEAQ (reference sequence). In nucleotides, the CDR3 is TGTGCCAGCAGCGTACTGGGAACAGGGGAAGAGACCCAGTACTTC. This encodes CASSVLGTGEETQYF.

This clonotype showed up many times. The CDR3 loop is CASTPAGQYNSPLHF. In DNA, the CDR3 is TGTGCCAGCACCCCAGCGGGACAGTATAATTCACCCCTCCACTTT. The chain couples TRBV12-3 or TRBV12-4 to TRBJ1-6; 7 bases align to TRBD1. The CDR3 sequence is 15 residues long. V lost 7 bases, J lost 4 bases, and 7 bases stayed unmatched.

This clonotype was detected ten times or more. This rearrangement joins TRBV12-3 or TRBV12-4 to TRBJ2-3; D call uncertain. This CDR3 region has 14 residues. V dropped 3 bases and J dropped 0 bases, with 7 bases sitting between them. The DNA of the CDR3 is TGTGCCAGCAGTTTCAGAAGGAGCACAGATACGCAGTATTTT. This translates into CASSFRRSTDTQYF.

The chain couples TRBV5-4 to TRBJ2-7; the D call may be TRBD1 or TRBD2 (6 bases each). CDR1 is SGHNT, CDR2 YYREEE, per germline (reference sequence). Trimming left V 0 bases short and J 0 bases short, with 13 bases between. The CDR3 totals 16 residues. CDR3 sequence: CASSLEPGASSYEQYF. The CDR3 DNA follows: TGTGCCAGCAGCTTGGAGCCGGGGGCGAGCTCCTACGAGCAGTACTTC.

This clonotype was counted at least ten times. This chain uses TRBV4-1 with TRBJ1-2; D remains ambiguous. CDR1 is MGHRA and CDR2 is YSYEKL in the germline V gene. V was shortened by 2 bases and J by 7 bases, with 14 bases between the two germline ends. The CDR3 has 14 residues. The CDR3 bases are TGCGCCAGCAGCCAACCCGGACGGTCAGCTGGCTACACCTTC. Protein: CASSQPGRSAGYTF.

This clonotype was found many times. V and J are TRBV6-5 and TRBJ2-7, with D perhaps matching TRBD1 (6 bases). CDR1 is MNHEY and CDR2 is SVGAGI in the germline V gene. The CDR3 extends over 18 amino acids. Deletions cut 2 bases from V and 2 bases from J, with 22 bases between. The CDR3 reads CASSYVFGGLDRTYEQYF. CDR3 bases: TGTGCCAGCAGTTACGTCTTTGGTGGTCTAGACAGGACCTACGAGCAGTACTTC.

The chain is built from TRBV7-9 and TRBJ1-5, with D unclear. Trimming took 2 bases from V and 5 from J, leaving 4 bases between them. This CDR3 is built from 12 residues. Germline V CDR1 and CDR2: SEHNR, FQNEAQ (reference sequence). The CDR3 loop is CASSLLDQPQHF. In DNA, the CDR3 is TGTGCCAGCAGCTTACTCGATCAGCCCCAGCATTTT.

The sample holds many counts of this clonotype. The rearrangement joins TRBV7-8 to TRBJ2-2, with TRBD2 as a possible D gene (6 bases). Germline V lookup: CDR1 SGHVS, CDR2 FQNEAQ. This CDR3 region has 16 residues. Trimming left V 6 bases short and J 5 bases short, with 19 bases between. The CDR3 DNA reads TGTGCCAGCAGTCATTCAACCGCGGGGAGGACCGGGGAGCTGTTTTTT. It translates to CASSHSTAGRTGELFF.

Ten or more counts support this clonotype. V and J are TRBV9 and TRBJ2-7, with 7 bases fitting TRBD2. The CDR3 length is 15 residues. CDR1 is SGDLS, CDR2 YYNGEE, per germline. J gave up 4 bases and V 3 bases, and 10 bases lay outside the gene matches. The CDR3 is CASSAGSGAAYEQYF. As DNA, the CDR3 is TGTGCCAGCAGCGCAGGAAGCGGGGCCGCGTACGAGCAGTACTTC.

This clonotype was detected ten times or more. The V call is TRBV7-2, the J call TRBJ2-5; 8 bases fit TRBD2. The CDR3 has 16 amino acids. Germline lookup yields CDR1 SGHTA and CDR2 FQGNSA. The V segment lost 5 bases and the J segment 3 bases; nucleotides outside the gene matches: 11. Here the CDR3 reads CASSTGTGRGEETQYF. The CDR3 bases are TGTGCCAGCAGCACGGGAACCGGGCGGGGGGAAGAGACCCAGTACTTC.